The clone carrying this T cell receptor beta chain was picked up one time. Using immunoSEQ multiplex PCR, the repertoire was profiled, and TCRdb retains in-frame clones only, with some absent. The sample consists of 75,000 or so clones, 85% to 95% of them appearing once. The data derive from a study of technical replicates of blood from a few donors. The CDR3 consists of 13 residues. Germline CDR1 reads LNHNV; CDR2 reads YYDKDF (reference sequence). Trimming shortened V by 1 base and J by 5 bases, and 8 bases separated the two germline ends. The sample comprised T cells isolated from PBMCs. The TCR originated in a human donor in good health. This sequence joins TRBV15 and TRBJ1-1; D ambiguous. Here the CDR3 reads CATSRVRGTEAFF. As DNA, the CDR3 is TGTGCCACCAGCAGAGTACGGGGAACTGAAGCTTTCTTT.